This T cell receptor (beta chain) emerged from a study of beta chain features in type 1 diabetes. This clone was recorded once. The isolated RNA, all of it, was reverse transcribed, so expressed TCRB transcripts were what got sequenced. Only in-frame clones appear in the TCRdb table, and some are missing; sequencing was by immunoSEQ multiplex PCR. This repertoire shows some 25,000 clones, 55% to 75% found once; its top ten account for approximately 2%. The sample taken for sequencing was Tregs from blood. The receptor's source is a woman aged 40 to 50 in good health.

In DNA, the CDR3 is TGTGCCAGCAGCTTATATGACTCCCGGGATACGCAGTATTTT. Its translation: CASSLYDSRDTQYF. The chain recombines TRBV7-2 with TRBJ2-3, with D unresolved. The CDR3 spans 14 residues. V lost 2 bases, J lost 6 bases, and 12 bases lay in between. CDR1 and CDR2 (germline): SGHTA, FQGNSA.